This T cell receptor (beta chain) was obtained from a study of glioma-infiltrating T cells. V was trimmed by 1 base and J by 2 bases, leaving 14 bases between them. This CDR3 comprises 16 residues. Looked up from germline, CDR1 is SGHTA and CDR2 is FQGNSA. Study observations and caveats: Gliomas, especially low-grade, showed above-expected tissue-blood divergence; non-neoplastic patients showed below. Very few CDR3 sequences were shared between tissue and blood.

Concerning this clonotype itself: Its antigen is undetermined.

TCR alpha and beta CDR3 regions were amplified from RNA using iRepertoire nested multiplex PCR. Tissue mRNA or PBMC total RNA, about 85-400 ng, went into one-step reverse transcription and amplification. Using its own MiXCR run on the multiplex PCR reads, TCRdb lists one record per CDR3 protein. Among about 140,000 distinct CDR3 sequences listed, about two fifths were seen once. Sequenced material: glioma tissue, nonneoplastic brain tissue, or PBMCs (not recorded which). J is TRBJ1-2 and V is TRBV7-2; possible D gene TRBD1, 6 bases. The sequence derives from a human donor with low-grade glioma or glioblastoma, undergoing nonglioma brain surgery, or in good health (not recorded which). The CDR3 coding sequence is TGTGCCAGCAGCTTAGAAGGCGGACAGTCGAACTATGGCTACACCTTC. It yields the protein CASSLEGGQSNYGYTF.